Listed here are 11 T cell receptor beta chains from one sample, sequenced in a study of blood T cell repertoires in COVID-19 (dated by TCRdb to about 2020). To prepare the library, the immunoSEQ multiplex PCR assay was applied. TCRdb limited this immuneACCESS table to in-frame rearrangements with V and J called. A share of clones is missing; checked studies link under half to unresolved V genes, and the rest is unexplained. This sample lists 250,000 to 300,000 clones; roughly 88% were detected once. The top ten clonotypes cover 5.5% to 8% of the sample. The sample consisted of peripheral blood. These receptors came from a woman aged 25-40 years who had recovered from COVID-19.

This chain links TRBV5-6 with TRBJ1-1; maybe TRBD1 (5 bases). Germline-derived CDR1 and CDR2 are SGHDT and YYEEEE. Between the trimmed V and J ends, which lost 2 bases and 6 bases, there was a span of 20 bases. The CDR3 totals 16 residues. CDR3 protein: CASSLLHSGNSAEAFF. CDR3 DNA: TGTGCCAGCAGCTTACTCCACTCAGGGAATTCGGCTGAAGCTTTCTTT.

Only one count was recorded for this clone. This chain links TRBV29-1 with TRBJ2-1; the match to TRBD1 covers 9 bases. CDR3 size: 14 residues. Losses at the gene ends were 3 bases for V and 3 bases for J; bases not matched to a gene: 3. Per the germline V gene, CDR1 is SQVTM and CDR2 is ANQGSEA. For the CDR3, the DNA is TGCAGCGTTGAGAGGGACAGGGTCTACAATGAGCAGTTCTTC. It yields the protein CSVERDRVYNEQFF.

J is TRBJ1-2 and V is TRBV3-1 (or the pseudogene TRBV3-2); D possibly corresponds to TRBD1 (5 bases). The CDR3 runs 16 residues. Per germline, CDR1 LGHDT and CDR2 YNNKEL (reference sequence). Trimming pared 2 bases from V and 4 bases from J, leaving 17 bases between. As DNA, the CDR3 is TGTGCCAGCAGCCAATTAGGTTCAGGGTTCTCCTATGGCTACACCTTC. Its protein product is CASSQLGSGFSYGYTF.

The rearrangement joins TRBV9 to TRBJ1-1; weak D call: TRBD1 (6 bases). This CDR3 contains 15 residues. V was clipped by 0 bases and J by 6 bases, with 15 bases between them. Germline-derived CDR1 and CDR2 are SGDLS and YYNGEE. The CDR3 coding sequence is TGTGCCAGCAGCGTAGAGGGCAGGGGTTCGGCTGAAGCTTTCTTT. This sequence encodes CASSVEGRGSAEAFF.

The rearrangement joins TRBV15 to TRBJ2-3; tentatively, D is TRBD1 (6 bases). V lost 0 bases, J lost 2 bases, and 21 bases lay in between. The CDR3 totals 19 residues. Germline V lookup: CDR1 LNHNV, CDR2 YYDKDF (reference sequence). For the CDR3, the DNA is TGTGCCACCAGCAGAGAACTGCCACAGGGAGTGCTCAACACAGATACGCAGTATTTT. Its protein product is CATSRELPQGVLNTDTQYF.

Worth noting for this clone: The limits of the CDR3 on the DNA are not certain, so only TCRdb's listed CDR3 is given. This sequence joins TRBV6-6 and TRBJ1-1. The V gene's germline CDR1 is MNHNY and CDR2 SVGAGI (reference sequence). Inclusive of both ends, the CDR3 amounts to 12 amino acids. CDR3 sequence reads: CASSSSGTEAFF.

The gene calls are TRBV7-8 and TRBJ2-1; a weak D match, TRBD1 (6 bases). CDR3 size: 17 residues. Germline loops: CDR1 SGHVS, CDR2 FQNEAQ. Trimming stripped 1 base from V and 6 bases from J, with 19 bases between. CDR3 DNA sequence: TGTGCCAGCAGCTTAGTTCCCCCAGGGGTGTTATTCAATGAGCAGTTCTTC. This encodes CASSLVPPGVLFNEQFF. The variable domain in full, completed from reference TRBV7-8 and TRBJ2-1, reads GAGVSQSPRYKVAKRGQDVALRCDPISGHVSLFWYQQALGQGPEFLTYFQNEAQLDKSGLPSDRFFAERPEGSVSTLKIQRTQQEDSAVYLCASSLVPPGVLFNEQFFGPGTRLTVL.

The chain joins TRBV4-1 to TRBJ1-2; 9 bases fit TRBD1. This CDR3 contains 16 residues. Germline CDR1 MGHRA, CDR2 YSYEKL. V was clipped by 4 bases and J by 1 base; unmatched bases: 7. In DNA, the CDR3 is TGCGCCAGCAGCCTTGGAGACAGGGGGAATAACTATGGCTACACCTTC. Protein: CASSLGDRGNNYGYTF.

The chain recombines TRBV27 with TRBJ1-6; D might be TRBD1 (6 bases). With 3 bases removed from V and 9 bases from J, the gap between germline ends came to 9 bases. The CDR3 has 13 amino acids. Germline-derived CDR1 and CDR2 are MNHEY and SMNVEV (reference sequence). The CDR3 is CASSLTGGSPLHF. In DNA form, the CDR3 reads TGTGCCAGCAGTTTGACAGGCGGTTCACCCCTCCACTTT.

This rearrangement joins TRBV5-1 to TRBJ1-1; weak D call: TRBD1 (5 bases). CDR1 SGHRS and CDR2 YFSETQ come from the germline V gene. This CDR3 contains 15 residues. With 1 base removed from V and 4 bases from J, the gap between germline ends came to 14 bases. The CDR3 region is CASSLSPGGSTEAFF. The CDR3 coding sequence is TGCGCCAGCAGCTTGAGTCCCGGGGGAAGCACTGAAGCTTTCTTT.

CDR3 in amino acids: CATSDLGREAITGELFF. DNA of the CDR3: TGTGCCACCAGTGATTTGGGCAGGGAGGCGATTACCGGGGAGCTGTTTTTT. This chain uses TRBV24-1 with TRBJ2-2; a weak D match, TRBD2 (6 bases). V was cut by 0 bases and J by 5 bases, with 15 bases left in between. CDR1 and CDR2 from the germline V gene are KGHDR and SFDVKD. The CDR3 is 17 residues long.